Sequencing of this T cell receptor (beta chain) was carried out in a study of blood T cell repertoires in COVID-19 (dated by TCRdb to 2020 to 2021). Context from the whole study: ImmuneRACE Cohort 3 recovered participants were defined by two consecutive negative NP/OP PCR tests, healthcare professional clearance, or symptom resolution. Collaborator samples came from the United States, Italy and Spain and covered acute and convalescent phases of COVID-19. HLA class I and class II types, where available, came from metadata supplied by the sample provider rather than from assay-based typing. A de-identified subject ID, COVID-19 status, age in years and sex were almost always included in the sample metadata. The repertoires were released in a freely available public database meant as a resource for research on the immune response to SARS-CoV-2. The material from the prospective study consisted of cDNA or gDNA derived from T cells, B-cell-depleted T cells, or PBMCs. Samples were obtained from the ongoing ImmuneRACE study (first 160 participants) and from over 1,000 subjects provided by 6 global collaborators. The dataset comprised deeply sampled blood TCRbeta repertoires from subjects exposed to, actively infected with, or recovered from COVID-19.

Enrolling through a virtual design, the prospective study's participants ranged in age from roughly 18 to 89 years and lived across 24 United States geographic areas. In the prospective study, participants were assigned to cohorts based on the clinical history participants reported in a screening survey and a study questionnaire. In the prospective study, whole blood, serum and a nasopharyngeal or oropharyngeal swab were collected from each participant by mobile phlebotomists. Additional blood draws and questionnaires over a 2-month period could optionally be provided by prospective study participants. Before DNA extraction, blood samples from the prospective study were shipped at room temperature or frozen. As regards this clone: Its antigen is still unknown. Base qualities are not at hand, and no much larger clone is one base apart.

TCRbeta CDR3 regions were amplified from genomic DNA using the immunoSEQ Assay, a bias-controlled multiplex PCR. Regarding the original processing steps: Nucleated cell counts per sample were estimated from amplification of reference gene primers within the assay. To quantify the absolute abundance of each unique TCRbeta CDR3 rearrangement, sequence reads were collapsed and filtered. For each sample, productive Simpson clonality was calculated by taking the square root of Simpson's diversity index across productive rearrangements. TCRdb took this table from immuneACCESS and kept in-frame rearrangements with V and J called. Such tables lack part of the clones; where checked against another copy, unresolved V genes explain under half of the gap, and the rest is unexplained. That table is the source of V, J and clone size, and D and trimming were worked out from the DNA. Present in this sample are roughly 230,000 clones, around 86% of which were seen just once. The ten largest clones take up around 7% of the sample.

The cysteine opens and the phenylalanine closes a CDR3 of 12 amino acids. Only CDR3 DNA remains: 36 bases, in frame from the first base. CDR1 is given as SGHDT and CDR2 as YYEEEE, both from the germline V gene. V was cut back by 3 bases and J by 5 bases, leaving a gap of 6 bases between them. The paper's findings and limits, for the study overall: How much clinical and demographic metadata was included differed by source and by participant, and the metadata was provided uncurated.

The sequence was collected from a man aged 25 to 45 in a cohort exposed to, infected with or recovered from COVID-19 (not recorded which). The source material was PBMCs or T cells enriched from blood (not recorded which). The rearrangement joined TRBV5-6 to TRBJ1-5; a weak D assignment points to TRBD1 (5 bases agree). The base sequence is TGTGCCAGCAGCTGGGGGGATCAGCCCCAGCATTTT. Its protein product is CASSWGDQPQHF.